This T cell receptor (beta chain) originates from a study of blood T cells in healthy people across ages. The study's findings and limits: TCR beta diversity per million T cells fell roughly linearly with age.

This clonotype turned up a few times. Its antigen remains unidentified. Total RNA, at least 6 micrograms per sample, was extracted from PBMCs. A J-beta primer mix and a sample-barcoded 5' primer were used in a second PCR of roughly 6 to 12 cycles. Every single cDNA molecule received a tag from a template-switch adaptor with 12 random nucleotides. MiXCR, run by TCRdb on the 5' RACE reads, gives a single entry per CDR3 protein. The table has approximately 490,000 distinct CDR3 sequences, more than 20% seen once. CDR3 length: 14 residues. Germline lookup yields CDR1 MGHDK and CDR2 SYGVNS. The V and J ends lost 8 bases and 2 bases respectively, with 15 bases between them. This same sample was also part of a study on T cells of mothers and their children.

The rearrangement links TRBV25-1 to TRBJ2-5; weak D call: TRBD2 (6 bases). Input material: blood. The sequence was obtained from a boy aged 5-17 years in good health. The CDR3 nucleotides read TGTGCCAGCCACGTCCCCGGGACTCAAGAGACCCAGTACTTC. This gives the protein CASHVPGTQETQYF. Complete variable domain (other parts from reference TRBV25-1 and TRBJ2-5): EADIYQTPRYLVIGTGKKITLECSQTMGHDKMYWYQQDPGMELHLIHYSYGVNSTEKGDLSSESTVSRIRTEHFPLTLESARPSHTSQYLCASHVPGTQETQYFGPGTRLLVL.